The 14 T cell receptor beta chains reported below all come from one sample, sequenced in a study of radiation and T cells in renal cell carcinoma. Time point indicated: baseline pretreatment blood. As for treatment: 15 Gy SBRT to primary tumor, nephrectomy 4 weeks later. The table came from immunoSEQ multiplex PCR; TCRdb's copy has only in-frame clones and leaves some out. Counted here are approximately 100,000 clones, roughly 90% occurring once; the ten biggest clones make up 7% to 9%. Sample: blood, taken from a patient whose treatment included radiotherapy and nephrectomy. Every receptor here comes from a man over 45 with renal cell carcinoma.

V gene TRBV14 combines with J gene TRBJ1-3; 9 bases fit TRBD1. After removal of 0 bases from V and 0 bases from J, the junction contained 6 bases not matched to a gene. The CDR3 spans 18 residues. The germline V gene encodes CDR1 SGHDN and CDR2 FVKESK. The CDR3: CASSQDSGQGISGNTIYF. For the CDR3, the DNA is TGTGCCAGCAGCCAAGACTCGGGACAGGGCATCTCTGGAAACACCATATATTTT. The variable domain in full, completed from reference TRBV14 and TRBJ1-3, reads EAGVTQFPSHSVIEKGQTVTLRCDPISGHDNLYWYRRVMGKEIKFLLHFVKESKQDESGMPNNRFLAERTGGTYSTLKVQPAELEDSGVYFCASSQDSGQGISGNTIYFGEGSWLTVV.

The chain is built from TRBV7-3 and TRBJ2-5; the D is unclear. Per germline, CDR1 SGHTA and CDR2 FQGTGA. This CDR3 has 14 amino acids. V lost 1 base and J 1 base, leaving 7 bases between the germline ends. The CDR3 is CASSLMPSQETQYF. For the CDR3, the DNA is TGTGCCAGCAGCTTAATGCCAAGCCAAGAGACCCAGTACTTC. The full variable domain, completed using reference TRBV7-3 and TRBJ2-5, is GAGVSQTPSNKVTEKGKYVELRCDPISGHTALYWYRQSLGQGPEFLIYFQGTGAADDSGLPNDRFFAVRPEGSVSTLKIQRTERGDSAVYLCASSLMPSQETQYFGPGTRLLVL.

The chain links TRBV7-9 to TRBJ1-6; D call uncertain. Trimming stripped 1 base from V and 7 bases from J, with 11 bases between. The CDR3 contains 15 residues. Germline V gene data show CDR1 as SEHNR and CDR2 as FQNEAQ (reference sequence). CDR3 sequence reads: CASSLVSGYNSPLHF. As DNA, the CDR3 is TGTGCCAGCAGCTTAGTATCGGGGTACAATTCACCCCTCCACTTT.

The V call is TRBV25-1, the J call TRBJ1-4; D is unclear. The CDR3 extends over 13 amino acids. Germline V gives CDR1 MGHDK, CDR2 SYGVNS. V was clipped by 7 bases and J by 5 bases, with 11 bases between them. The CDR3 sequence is CASKEVANEKLFF. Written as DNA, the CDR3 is TGTGCCAGCAAGGAGGTCGCGAATGAAAAACTGTTTTTT.

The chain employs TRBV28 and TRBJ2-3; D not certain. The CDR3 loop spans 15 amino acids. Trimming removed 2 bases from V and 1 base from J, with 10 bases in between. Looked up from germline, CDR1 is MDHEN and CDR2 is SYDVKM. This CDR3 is CASSLGSLRTDTQYF. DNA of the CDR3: TGTGCCAGCAGTTTAGGATCGCTGCGCACAGATACGCAGTATTTT.

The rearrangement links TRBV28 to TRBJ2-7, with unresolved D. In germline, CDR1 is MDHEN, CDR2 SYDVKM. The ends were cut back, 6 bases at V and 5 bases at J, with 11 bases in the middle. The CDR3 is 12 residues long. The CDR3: CASRLMGNEQYF. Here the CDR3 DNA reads TGTGCCAGCAGGCTCATGGGCAACGAGCAGTACTTC. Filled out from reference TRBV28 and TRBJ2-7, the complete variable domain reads DVKVTQSSRYLVKRTGEKVFLECVQDMDHENMFWYRQDPGLGLRLIYFSYDVKMKEKGDIPEGYSVSREKKERFSLILESASTNQTSMYLCASRLMGNEQYFGPGTRLTVT.

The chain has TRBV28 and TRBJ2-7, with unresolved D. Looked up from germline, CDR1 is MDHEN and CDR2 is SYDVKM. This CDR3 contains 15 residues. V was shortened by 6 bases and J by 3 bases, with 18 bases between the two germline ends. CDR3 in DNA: TGTGCCAGCAGGGCTCAGGATTTTACGGGCTACGAGCAGTACTTC. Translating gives CASRAQDFTGYEQYF.

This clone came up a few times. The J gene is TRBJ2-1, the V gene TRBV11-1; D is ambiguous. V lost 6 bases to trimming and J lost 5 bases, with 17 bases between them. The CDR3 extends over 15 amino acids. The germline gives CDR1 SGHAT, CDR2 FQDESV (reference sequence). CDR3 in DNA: TGTGCCAGCAGACGGACGTATGGGAAGAACAATGAGCAGTTCTTC. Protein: CASRRTYGKNNEQFF.

CDR3 in amino acids: CASSSTGTGANYGYTF. The CDR3, as DNA: TGCGCCAGCAGTAGCACCGGGACAGGGGCGAACTATGGCTACACCTTC. This rearrangement joins TRBV5-1 to TRBJ1-2; TRBD1 matches 10 bases. Germline V gene lookup returns CDR1 SGHRS and CDR2 YFSETQ. V shed 5 bases and J 2 bases; nucleotides not matched to a gene: 9. This CDR3 comprises 16 residues.

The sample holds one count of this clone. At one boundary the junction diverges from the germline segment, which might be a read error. CDR3 DNA sequence: TGTGCTAGCAGCACCCACTCAGGGGCAGGGGGAGAGACCCAGTACTTC. Protein sequence: CASSTHSGAGGETQYF. This chain connects TRBV7-7 to TRBJ2-5; 7 bases are a match to TRBD1. CDR3 length equals 16 residues. CDR1 is SSHAT, CDR2 FNYEAQ, per germline (reference sequence).

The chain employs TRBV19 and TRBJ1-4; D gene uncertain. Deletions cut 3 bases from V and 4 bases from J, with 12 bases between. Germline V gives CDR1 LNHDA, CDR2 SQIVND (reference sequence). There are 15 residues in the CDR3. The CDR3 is CASSIWGSSNEKLFF. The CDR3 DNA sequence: TGTGCCAGTAGTATTTGGGGATCTAGTAATGAAAAACTGTTTTTT.

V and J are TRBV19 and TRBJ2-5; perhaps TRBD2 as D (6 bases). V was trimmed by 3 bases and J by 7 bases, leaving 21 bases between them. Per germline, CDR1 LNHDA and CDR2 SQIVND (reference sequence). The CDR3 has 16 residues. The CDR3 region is CASSMEGGPRVGTQYF. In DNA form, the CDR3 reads TGTGCCAGTAGTATGGAGGGAGGTCCACGGGTCGGGACCCAGTACTTC. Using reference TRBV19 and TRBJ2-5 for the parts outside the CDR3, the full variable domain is DGGITQSPKYLFRKEGQNVTLSCEQNLNHDAMYWYRQDPGQGLRLIYYSQIVNDFQKGDIAEGYSVSREKKESFPLTVTSAQKNPTAFYLCASSMEGGPRVGTQYFGPGTRLLVL.

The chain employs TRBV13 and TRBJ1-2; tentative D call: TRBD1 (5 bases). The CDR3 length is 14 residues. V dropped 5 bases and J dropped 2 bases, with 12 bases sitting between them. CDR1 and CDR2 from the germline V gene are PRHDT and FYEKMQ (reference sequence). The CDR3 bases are TGTGCCAGCAGCCAGGGACCGCTAAACTATGGCTACACCTTC. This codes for CASSQGPLNYGYTF.

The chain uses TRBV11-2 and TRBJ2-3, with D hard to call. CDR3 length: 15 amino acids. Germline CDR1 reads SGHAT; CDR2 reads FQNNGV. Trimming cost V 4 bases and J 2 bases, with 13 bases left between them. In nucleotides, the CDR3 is TGTGCCAGCAGCTCCTACCGAGGAGACACAGATACGCAGTATTTT. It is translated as CASSSYRGDTDTQYF.